Reported below is one T cell receptor (beta chain). This sample stems from a study of blood T cell repertoires in COVID-19. Study information: In each case, the material was cDNA or gDNA derived from T cells, B-cell-depleted T cells, or PBMCs.

This study enrolled people aged 18 to 89 from about two dozen US geographic areas. Self-reported history from a screening survey and questionnaire set each donor's cohort. The CDR3 runs 14 residues. Germline lookup yields CDR1 SGHNT and CDR2 YYREEE (reference sequence). V lost 4 bases and J lost 10; bases outside the gene matches: 6. Original handling: How many nucleated cells were present was estimated from reference gene primer amplification. This table comes from immunoSEQ multiplex PCR, and its TCRdb copy is limited to in-frame clones, with some not included. The D gene and trimming were derived from the DNA, and the V and J assignments and clone size from that table. Among about 250,000 clones listed, 85% to 90% were seen once.

The receptor was isolated from a young woman who had recovered from COVID-19. The specimen was PBMCs or T cells enriched from blood (not recorded which). The genes are TRBV5-4 and TRBJ1-6, with 9 nucleotides matching TRBD1. CDR3 sequence reads: CASSRGTGQSPLHF. CDR3 nucleotide sequence: TGTGCCAGCAGCCGGGGGACAGGGCAGTCACCCCTCCACTTT.